Detailed here is one TCR beta chain. No antigen is known for it. Sequence at one end of the junction differs from germline and may be a read error. This record comes from a study of PD-L1 blockade in urothelial cancer. Sample time point: peripheral blood 6 weeks after treatment start. Assay: immunoSEQ multiplex PCR; the TCRdb copy retains only in-frame clones and omits some. This sample has roughly 100,000 clones, with over 80% found just once. Study-wide results and caveats: Expansion of tumor-associated blood clones at 3 weeks was greater in durable-benefit patients.

The germline CDR1 and CDR2 sequences are LNHNV and YYDKDF (reference sequence). The CDR3 contains 16 residues. The chain couples TRBV15 to TRBJ1-5; 7 positions match TRBD1. Sequences were derived from PBMCs, sampled around atezolizumab (anti-PD-L1) treatment. The TCR sequence derives from a man in his 70s with urothelial cancer. CDR3 bases: TGTGCCACCAGCGGAGACAGGGCGGGAAGCAATCAGCCCCAGCATTTT. This encodes CATSGDRAGSNQPQHF.